This T cell receptor beta chain was observed in a study of siplizumab effects on memory and regulatory T cells. Germline CDR1 SEHNR, CDR2 FQNEAQ (reference sequence). Trimming took 5 bases from V and 5 from J, leaving 12 bases between them. CDR3 size: 13 residues. Sequencing used immunoSEQ multiplex PCR; TCRdb keeps in-frame clones, though not all of them. This sample has about 91,000 clones, with roughly 93% found just once. Sequencing was carried out using CD8+ T cells sorted from blood. This chain connects TRBV7-9 to TRBJ2-5; D might be TRBD2 (6 bases). This clonotype was sampled from a human donor in good health. Here the CDR3 reads CASSPGGYETQYF. The CDR3 DNA sequence: TGTGCCAGCAGCCCCGGGGGTTATGAGACCCAGTACTTC.